This passage covers 13 T cell receptor beta chains from one sample sequenced in a study of T cell repertoires in cytomegalovirus infection. MiXCR, run by TCRdb on the reads, gives a single entry per CDR3 protein. Here the sample spans 55,000 to 85,000 distinct CDR3 sequences, more than 3% being singletons. The specimen sequenced was PBMCs. Every receptor here comes from a human donor in good health (CMV status not recorded). Some clones in this sample may be carry-over from other donors' samples.

The gene calls are TRBV2 and TRBJ1-6, with 7 nucleotides matching TRBD1. This CDR3 has 15 residues. With 7 bases clipped from V and 4 bases from J, the junction kept 7 bases outside the gene matches. Germline CDR1 and CDR2: SNHLY and FYNNEI. The CDR3 nucleotides read TGTGCCAGCATTAACGACAGGGCTTATAATTCACCCCTCCACTTT. It translates to CASINDRAYNSPLHF.

By frequency in the sample, this clonotype is medium-sized. The chain joins TRBV7-9 to TRBJ2-5; tentatively, D is TRBD2 (5 bases). V was pared by 3 bases and J by 6 bases, with 14 bases between. This CDR3 contains 14 residues. Germline V gene data show CDR1 as SEHNR and CDR2 as FQNEAQ (reference sequence). This chain's CDR3 is CASSFGEGRKTQYF. The CDR3 bases are TGTGCCAGCAGCTTCGGGGAAGGGAGAAAGACCCAGTACTTC.

This clonotype was found many times. The genes are TRBV7-8 and TRBJ2-5; the D is unclear. V was clipped by 3 bases and J by 5 bases, with 4 bases between them. From germline, CDR1 is SGHVS and CDR2 FQNEAQ. The CDR3 spans 11 residues. CDR3 residues: CASSFSETQYF. CDR3 in DNA: TGTGCCAGCAGCTTCTCCGAGACCCAGTACTTC.

The genes are TRBV5-1 and TRBJ1-1; D gene uncertain. Germline lookup yields CDR1 SGHRS and CDR2 YFSETQ. The CDR3 runs 13 residues. With 0 bases removed from V and 6 bases from J, the gap between germline ends came to 9 bases. The CDR3 nucleotides read TGCGCCAGCAGCTTGGCCCGTCGCCCTGAAGCTTTCTTT. Translating it yields CASSLARRPEAFF.

This clonotype was found many times. V usage is TRBV6-8 and J usage is TRBJ2-5; D is possibly TRBD2 (6 bases). Germline V gene data show CDR1 as MNHGY and CDR2 as SAAAGT. This CDR3 region has 14 residues. With 5 bases removed from V and 0 bases from J, the gap between germline ends came to 10 bases. The DNA for the CDR3 is TGTGCCAGCAGTCAGGGACTTCACCAAGAGACCCAGTACTTC. It yields the protein CASSQGLHQETQYF.

This clonotype has a count of ten or more. This chain joins TRBV4-3 and TRBJ1-1; D is unclear. The CDR3 runs 13 residues. Trimming stripped 1 base from V and 1 base from J, with 4 bases between. The germline V gene has CDR1 LGHNA and CDR2 YSLEER. DNA of the CDR3: TGCGCCAGCAGCCAAGCCCAGAACACTGAAGCTTTCTTT. This codes for CASSQAQNTEAFF.

This clonotype was detected many times. The gene calls are TRBV7-2 and TRBJ2-7, with TRBD2 matching 9 bases. The CDR3 contains 17 residues. CDR1 SGHTA and CDR2 FQGNSA come from the germline V gene. The V and J ends lost 3 bases and 6 bases, in that order; junction bases with no gene match: 15. The CDR3 is CASSFGSGAGGQSEQYF. The DNA for the CDR3 is TGTGCCAGCAGCTTCGGGTCCGGCGCGGGGGGGCAAAGCGAGCAGTACTTC. Full variable domain (missing parts from reference TRBV7-2 and TRBJ2-7): GAGVSQSPSNKVTEKGKDVELRCDPISGHTALYWYRQSLGQGLEFLIYFQGNSAPDKSGLPSDRFSAERTGGSVSTLTIQRTQQEDSAVYLCASSFGSGAGGQSEQYFGPGTRLTVT.

This clonotype was found a few times. The chain carries TRBV9 and TRBJ1-4; no reliable D call. The CDR3 consists of 14 residues. CDR1 is SGDLS and CDR2 is YYNGEE in the germline V gene. V was clipped by 3 bases and J by 7 bases, with 13 bases between them. This chain's CDR3 is CASSAMWGSEKLFF. The CDR3 DNA sequence: TGTGCCAGCAGCGCGATGTGGGGAAGTGAAAAACTGTTTTTT.

This clonotype appeared many times. V is TRBV20-1 and J is TRBJ2-5, with 8 bases fitting TRBD1. The trim removed 2 bases at V and 5 bases at J, leaving 7 bases unmatched. Germline V gives CDR1 DFQATT, CDR2 SNEGSKA (reference sequence). This CDR3 is 14 amino acids long. CDR3 in amino acids: CSARLTGAPETQYF. For the CDR3, the DNA is TGCAGTGCTAGACTGACAGGGGCCCCCGAGACCCAGTACTTC.

This clonotype showed up many times. Compared with germline, one end of the junction differs, possibly owing to a read error. The chain carries TRBV7-6 and TRBJ2-3, with D possibly called TRBD1 or TRBD2 (5 bases each). The CDR3 contains 15 residues. CDR1 and CDR2 (germline): SGHVS, FNYEAQ. CDR3 nucleotide sequence: TGTGCTAGCAGCTTATCTAAAGGTGGGGGAGATACGCAGTATTTT. Translating gives CASSLSKGGGDTQYF.

This clonotype was recorded at least ten times. The J gene is TRBJ2-2, the V gene TRBV12-3 or TRBV12-4; TRBD1 or TRBD2 may be the D gene (5 bases each). The CDR3 sequence is 15 residues long. Trimming cost V 3 bases and J 4 bases, with 12 bases left between them. CDR3: CASSFLSGGTGELFF. The DNA of the CDR3 is TGTGCCAGCAGTTTTCTCAGTGGGGGCACCGGGGAGCTGTTTTTT.

In its sample, this clonotype was seen many times. The V and J genes are TRBV7-6 and TRBJ2-5, with D perhaps TRBD1 or TRBD2 (5 bases each). The CDR3 is 13 amino acids. V lost 5 bases to trimming and J lost 5 bases, with 12 bases between them. The germline V gene encodes CDR1 SGHVS and CDR2 FNYEAQ. CDR3 amino acids: CASSRDREETQYF. The DNA for the CDR3 is TGTGCCAGCAGCCGGGACCGCGAGGAGACCCAGTACTTC.

This clonotype was detected ten times or more. The V and J genes are TRBV7-6 and TRBJ2-5, with 9 bases fitting TRBD2. The CDR3 spans 15 residues. Germline CDR1 reads SGHVS; CDR2 reads FNYEAQ. With V trimmed by 5 bases and J by 5 bases, 9 bases remained unmatched. This chain's CDR3 is CASSPGTSPRETQYF. In nucleotides, the CDR3 is TGTGCCAGCAGCCCCGGGACTAGCCCCCGGGAGACCCAGTACTTC. Drawing the rest from reference TRBV7-6 and TRBJ2-5, the complete variable domain is GAGVSQSPRYKVTKRGQDVALRCDPISGHVSLYWYRQALGQGPEFLTYFNYEAQQDKSGLPNDRFSAERPEGSISTLTIQRTEQRDSAMYRCASSPGTSPRETQYFGPGTRLLVL.